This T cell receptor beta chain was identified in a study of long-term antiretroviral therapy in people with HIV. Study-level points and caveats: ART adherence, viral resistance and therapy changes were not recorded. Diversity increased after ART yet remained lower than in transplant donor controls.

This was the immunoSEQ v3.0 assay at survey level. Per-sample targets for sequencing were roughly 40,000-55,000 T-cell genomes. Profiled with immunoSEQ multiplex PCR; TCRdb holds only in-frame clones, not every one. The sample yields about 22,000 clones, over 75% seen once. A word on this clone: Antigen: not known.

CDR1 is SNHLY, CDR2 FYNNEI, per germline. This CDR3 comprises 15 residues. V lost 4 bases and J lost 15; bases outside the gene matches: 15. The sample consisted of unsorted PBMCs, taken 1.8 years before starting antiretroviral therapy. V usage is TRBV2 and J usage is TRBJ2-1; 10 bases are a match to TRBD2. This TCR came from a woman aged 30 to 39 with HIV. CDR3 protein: CASSGSGGAPGFAFF. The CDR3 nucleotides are TGTGCCAGCAGTGGGAGCGGGGGGGCCCCTGGGTTCGCGTTCTTC.